This T cell receptor (delta chain) was obtained from a study of γδ T cells in repeated Plasmodium falciparum infection. Study-level background: Each infection was followed by sampling at 21 days, plus baseline and some pre-infection draws. Study-wide points: Donors in Mali lived in a small rural village, largely one ethnic group.

The germline CDR1 and CDR2 sequences are TSWWSYY and QGS. Deletions cut 0 bases from V and 0 bases from J, with 23 bases between. This CDR3 is 20 amino acids long. Flow sorting of PBMC yielded separate Vgamma9/Vdelta2+ and Vdelta2-negative gammadelta T cell populations for bulk repertoire analysis. TCRdb called clones from the multiplex PCR reads again using CATT. The profile covers some 100,000 delta-chain clones, with roughly 1.4% appearing a single time and approximately 10% taken by the ten largest. Regarding this clone: Its target is unknown. The protein in TCRdb stems from a much larger clone and differs at residue 9 from this DNA's translation, likely a read error; here the protein is translated from the DNA.

The rearrangement joins TRDV1 to TRDJ1; D is ambiguous. Matching the DNA to germline supplied the J gene, which TCRdb does not give. The TCR comes from a pool of human donors (malaria-infected and uninfected, not separated). The sequenced material came from gamma-delta T cells from blood. The CDR3: CALGELILGWPQEDTDKLIF. As DNA, the CDR3 is TGTGCTCTTGGGGAACTTATTTTAGGCTGGCCTCAAGAGGACACCGATAAACTCATCTTT.